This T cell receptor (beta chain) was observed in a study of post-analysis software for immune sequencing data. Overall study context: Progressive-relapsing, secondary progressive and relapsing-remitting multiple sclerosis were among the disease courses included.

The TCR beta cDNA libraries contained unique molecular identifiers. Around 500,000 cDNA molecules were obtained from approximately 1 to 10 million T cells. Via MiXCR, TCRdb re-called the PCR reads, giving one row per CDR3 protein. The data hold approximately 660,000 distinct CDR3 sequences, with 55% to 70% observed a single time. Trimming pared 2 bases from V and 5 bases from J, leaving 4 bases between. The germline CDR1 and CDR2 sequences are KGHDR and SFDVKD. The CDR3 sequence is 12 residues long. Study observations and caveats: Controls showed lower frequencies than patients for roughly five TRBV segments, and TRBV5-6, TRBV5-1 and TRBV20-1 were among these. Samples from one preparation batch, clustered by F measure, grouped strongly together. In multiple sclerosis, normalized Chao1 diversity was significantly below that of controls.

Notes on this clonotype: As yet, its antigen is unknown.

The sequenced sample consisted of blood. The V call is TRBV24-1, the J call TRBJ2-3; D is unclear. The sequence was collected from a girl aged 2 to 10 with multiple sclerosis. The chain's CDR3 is CATSDSLDTQYF. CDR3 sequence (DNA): TGTGCCACCAGTGATTCGCTAGATACGCAGTATTTT.